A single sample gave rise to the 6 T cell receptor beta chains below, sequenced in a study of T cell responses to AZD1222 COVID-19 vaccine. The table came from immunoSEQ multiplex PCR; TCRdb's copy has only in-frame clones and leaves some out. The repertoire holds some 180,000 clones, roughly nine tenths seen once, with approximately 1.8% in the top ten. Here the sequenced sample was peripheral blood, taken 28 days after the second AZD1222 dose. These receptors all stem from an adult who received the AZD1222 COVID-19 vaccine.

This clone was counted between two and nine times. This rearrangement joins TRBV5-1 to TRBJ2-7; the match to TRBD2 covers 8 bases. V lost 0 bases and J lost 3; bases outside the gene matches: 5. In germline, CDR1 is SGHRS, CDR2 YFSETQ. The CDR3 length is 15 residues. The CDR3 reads CASSLAPSGGYEQYF. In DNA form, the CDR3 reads TGCGCCAGCAGCTTGGCCCCCAGCGGGGGCTACGAGCAGTACTTC.

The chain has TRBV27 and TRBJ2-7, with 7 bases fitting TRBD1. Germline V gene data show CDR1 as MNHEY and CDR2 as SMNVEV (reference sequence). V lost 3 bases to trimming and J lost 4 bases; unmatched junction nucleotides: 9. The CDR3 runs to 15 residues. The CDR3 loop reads CASSLRQGWVYEQYF. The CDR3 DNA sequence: TGTGCCAGCAGTTTGAGACAGGGATGGGTTTACGAGCAGTACTTC.

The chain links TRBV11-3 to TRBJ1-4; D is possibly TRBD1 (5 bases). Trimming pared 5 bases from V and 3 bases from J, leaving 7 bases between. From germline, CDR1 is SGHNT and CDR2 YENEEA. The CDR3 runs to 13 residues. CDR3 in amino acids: CASSGGPNEKLFF. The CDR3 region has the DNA TGTGCCAGCAGCGGGGGACCTAATGAAAAACTGTTTTTT.

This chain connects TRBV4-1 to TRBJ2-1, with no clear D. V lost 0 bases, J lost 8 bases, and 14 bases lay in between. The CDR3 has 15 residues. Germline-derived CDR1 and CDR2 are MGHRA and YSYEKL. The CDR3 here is CASSQEVAQQDEQFF. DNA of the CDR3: TGCGCCAGCAGCCAAGAGGTGGCTCAGCAGGATGAGCAGTTCTTC.

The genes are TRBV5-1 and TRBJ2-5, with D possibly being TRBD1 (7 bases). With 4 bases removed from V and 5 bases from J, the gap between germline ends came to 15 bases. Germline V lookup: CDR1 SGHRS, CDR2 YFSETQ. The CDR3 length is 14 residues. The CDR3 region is CASSRTQGRETQYF. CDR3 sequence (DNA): TGCGCCAGCAGCCGGACACAGGGGAGGGAGACCCAGTACTTC.

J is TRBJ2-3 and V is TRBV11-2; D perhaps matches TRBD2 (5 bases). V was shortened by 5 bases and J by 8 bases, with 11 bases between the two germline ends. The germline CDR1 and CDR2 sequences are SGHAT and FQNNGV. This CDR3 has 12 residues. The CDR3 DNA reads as TGTGCCAGCAGCCTCGAGGGCGGTACGCAGTATTTT. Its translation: CASSLEGGTQYF.